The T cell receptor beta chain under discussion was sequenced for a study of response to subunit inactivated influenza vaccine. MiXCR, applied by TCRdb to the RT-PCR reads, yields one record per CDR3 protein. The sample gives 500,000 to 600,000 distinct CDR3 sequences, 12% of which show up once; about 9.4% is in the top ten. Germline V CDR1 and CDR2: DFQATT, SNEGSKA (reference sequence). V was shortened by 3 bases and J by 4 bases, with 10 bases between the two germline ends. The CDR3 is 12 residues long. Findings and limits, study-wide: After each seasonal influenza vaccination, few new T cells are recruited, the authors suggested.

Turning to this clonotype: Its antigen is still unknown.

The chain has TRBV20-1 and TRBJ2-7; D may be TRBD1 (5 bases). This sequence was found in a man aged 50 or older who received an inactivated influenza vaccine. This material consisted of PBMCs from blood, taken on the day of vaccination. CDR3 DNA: TGCAGTGCTAGTCCAGGACAATACGAGCAGTACTTC. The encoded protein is CSASPGQYEQYF.